The 22 T cell receptor beta chains below were found in one sample sequenced in a study of cytotoxic CD8 clonotypes in ibrutinib-treated CLL. Sequenced by immunoSEQ multiplex PCR; TCRdb stores in-frame clones only, minus some. The sample lists roughly 130,000 clones; less than 95% were seen once. Material: PBMCs, obtained after 12 months of ibrutinib treatment. These receptors all come from a human donor with chronic lymphocytic leukemia.

The V and J genes are TRBV2 and TRBJ2-3; D is unclear. V was pared by 1 base and J by 6 bases, with 14 bases between. This CDR3 is built from 15 residues. Germline V lookup: CDR1 SNHLY, CDR2 FYNNEI. The CDR3 protein is CASSEGLMAADTQYF. As DNA, the CDR3 is TGTGCCAGCAGTGAAGGGTTAATGGCAGCCGATACGCAGTATTTT.

This clone has a handful of counts. This chain links TRBV30 with TRBJ2-3; 8 nucleotides align to TRBD2. Germline CDR1 GTSNPN, CDR2 SVGIG (reference sequence). This CDR3 contains 17 residues. V gave up 0 bases and J gave up 3 bases; unmatched junction bases: 11. The CDR3 loop reads CAWSVWAGGVGTDTQYF. CDR3 nucleotide sequence: TGTGCCTGGAGTGTATGGGCCGGGGGGGTAGGGACAGATACGCAGTATTTT.

This clone was observed a handful of times. The chain joins TRBV7-2 to TRBJ1-3, with TRBD1 as a possible D gene (5 bases). CDR1 is SGHTA and CDR2 is FQGNSA in the germline V gene. The CDR3 totals 15 residues. Deletions cut 5 bases from V and 0 bases from J, with 11 bases between. The chain's CDR3 is CASSPNGGSGNTIYF. DNA of the CDR3: TGTGCCAGCAGCCCAAACGGGGGCTCTGGAAACACCATATATTTT.

This clone occurred once. The chain links TRBV6-1 to TRBJ2-2; D is undetermined. Trimming left V 10 bases short and J 1 base short, with 16 bases between. Germline V lookup: CDR1 MNHNS, CDR2 SASEGT. The CDR3 has 15 residues. The CDR3 coding sequence is TGTGCCACCACTCGGAGTGACCGGAACACCGGGGAGCTGTTTTTT. Translating it yields CATTRSDRNTGELFF.

The count of this clone is one. The chain couples TRBV5-1 to TRBJ2-5; 10 bases align to TRBD1. The CDR3 contains 13 residues. Germline-derived CDR1 and CDR2 are SGHRS and YFSETQ. V was pared by 6 bases and J by 4 bases, with 3 bases of the junction left unmatched. The CDR3 DNA follows: TGCGCCAGCAAACGGGACAGGGGAGAGACCCAGTACTTC. Translated, it gives CASKRDRGETQYF.

This chain links TRBV30 with TRBJ1-5, with a tentative D call TRBD1 (6 bases). V was clipped by 4 bases and J by 4 bases, with 14 bases between them. Germline CDR1 is GTSNPN and CDR2 is SVGIG (reference sequence). This CDR3 is 14 amino acids long. The CDR3 region has the DNA TGTGCCTGGAACAACAGACAGGCGAATCAGCCCCAGCATTTT. Protein: CAWNNRQANQPQHF.

The chain recombines TRBV29-1 with TRBJ2-1, with TRBD2 as a possible D gene (5 bases). CDR1 is SQVTM and CDR2 is ANQGSEA in the germline V gene. V was clipped by 3 bases and J by 5 bases, with 8 bases between them. The CDR3 is 12 residues long. The CDR3 here is CSVESGDNEQFF. CDR3 nucleotide sequence: TGCAGCGTTGAGTCCGGGGACAATGAGCAGTTCTTC.

The rearrangement uses TRBV7-8 and TRBJ1-5; 7 bases match TRBD1. CDR1 SGHVS and CDR2 FQNEAQ come from the germline V gene. After removal of 2 bases from V and 0 bases from J, the junction contained 16 bases not matched to a gene. CDR3 length equals 20 residues. The chain's CDR3 is CASSLRSGGRPPYSNQPQHF. Written as DNA, the CDR3 is TGTGCCAGCAGCTTACGTTCAGGGGGTAGGCCCCCTTATAGCAATCAGCCCCAGCATTTT.

CDR3 region: CASEGPGQGRPRTKNIQYF. The DNA of the CDR3 is TGTGCCAGCGAAGGGCCGGGACAGGGACGGCCCCGGACAAAAAACATTCAGTACTTC. The chain couples TRBV7-9 to TRBJ2-4; TRBD1 matches at 9 bases. The J segment lost 4 bases and the V segment lost 8 bases, leaving 21 bases of the junction unmatched. The germline V gene encodes CDR1 SEHNR and CDR2 FQNEAQ (reference sequence). The CDR3 consists of 19 residues. Variable domain in full (rest from reference TRBV7-9 and TRBJ2-4): DTGVSQNPRHKITKRGQNVTFRCDPISEHNRLYWYRQTLGQGPEFLTYFQNEAQLEKSRLLSDRFSAERPKGSFSTLEIQRTEQGDSAMYLCASEGPGQGRPRTKNIQYFGAGTRLSVL.

The chain employs TRBV19 and TRBJ2-1; D possibly corresponds to TRBD2 (6 bases). The CDR3 contains 14 residues. The germline gives CDR1 LNHDA, CDR2 SQIVND (reference sequence). Trimming cost V 5 bases and J 13 bases, with 21 bases left between them. CDR3 DNA sequence: TGTGCCAGTAGTCCGGGACTCCCCCTGGGGTTACAGTTCTTC. It is translated as CASSPGLPLGLQFF.

The gene calls are TRBV2 and TRBJ2-7, with 12 bases fitting TRBD2. CDR3 length: 16 amino acids. The germline V gene has CDR1 SNHLY and CDR2 FYNNEI. The ends lost 2 bases at V and 6 bases at J; junction bases unmatched: 8. The CDR3 here is CASSESAVLAGGEQYF. Written as DNA, the CDR3 is TGTGCCAGCAGTGAATCTGCGGTACTAGCGGGGGGCGAGCAGTACTTC.

This clone showed up many times. The chain couples TRBV27 to TRBJ1-2; 8 nucleotides match TRBD1. The CDR3 runs 14 residues. V trimming: 5 bases; J trimming: 8 bases; junction bases outside the gene matches: 10. Germline V gene sequence: CDR1 MNHEY, CDR2 SMNVEV (reference sequence). The CDR3 loop is CASSQDRAQVGYTF. DNA of the CDR3: TGTGCCAGCAGTCAGGACAGGGCCCAGGTCGGCTACACCTTC.

The chain joins TRBV13 to TRBJ2-1; TRBD2 aligns across 10 bases. Germline-derived CDR1 and CDR2 are PRHDT and FYEKMQ (reference sequence). V lost 6 bases to trimming and J lost 10 bases; unmatched junction nucleotides: 12. The CDR3 has 15 amino acids. In DNA, the CDR3 is TGTGCCAGCAGTGATGGGACTAGCGACAGCCCGGAGCAGTTCTTC. This codes for CASSDGTSDSPEQFF.

The chain recombines TRBV7-3 with TRBJ2-6; TRBD1 matches 8 bases. The CDR3 has 15 residues. Germline loops: CDR1 SGHTA, CDR2 FQGTGA. Trimming took 5 bases from V and 4 from J; bases not matched to a gene: 4. The CDR3 loop reads CASSPTGVGANVLTF. CDR3 in DNA: TGTGCCAGCAGCCCGACAGGGGTAGGGGCCAACGTCCTGACTTTC.

The J gene is TRBJ2-1, the V gene TRBV25-1; 9 bases fit TRBD2. Per germline, CDR1 MGHDK and CDR2 SYGVNS. CDR3 length: 16 amino acids. Trimming removed 5 bases from V and 4 bases from J; junction bases left unmatched: 9. The DNA of the CDR3 is TGTGCCAGCAGTCTTTTTAGACTAGCGGAATACAATGAGCAGTTCTTC. This gives the protein CASSLFRLAEYNEQFF.

The chain is built from TRBV6-5 and TRBJ2-1, with 7 bases identical to TRBD1. Trimming at V came to 0 bases and at J to 8 bases, leaving 4 bases not matched to a gene. Germline V gene data show CDR1 as MNHEY and CDR2 as SVGAGI. This CDR3 is built from 14 residues. The CDR3 coding sequence is TGTGCCAGCAGTTACTCTCCAGGGGGATATGAGCAGTTCTTC. Translation gives CASSYSPGGYEQFF.

The V call is TRBV19, the J call TRBJ1-5, with D hard to call. Trimming shortened V by 6 bases and J by 0 bases, and 12 bases separated the two germline ends. Germline CDR1 is LNHDA and CDR2 is SQIVND (reference sequence). The CDR3 contains 15 residues. The CDR3 coding sequence is TGTGCCAGTAGCGCATGGGGATATAGCAATCAGCCCCAGCATTTT. The encoded protein is CASSAWGYSNQPQHF.

This chain uses TRBV4-3 with TRBJ1-3; D uncertain. The V end lost 0 bases, the J end lost 0 bases, and 9 bases lay between the germline ends. This CDR3 is 16 amino acids long. Per germline, CDR1 LGHNA and CDR2 YSLEER. The CDR3 nucleotides are TGCGCCAGCAGCCAAGATCTTACCTACTCTGGAAACACCATATATTTT. Its protein product is CASSQDLTYSGNTIYF.

The chain employs TRBV2 and TRBJ1-2; weak D call: TRBD1 (5 bases). The CDR3 is 12 amino acids. Germline V gene lookup returns CDR1 SNHLY and CDR2 FYNNEI. Trimming took off 6 bases at V and 8 bases at J, with 13 bases between the two ends. The CDR3 DNA reads as TGTGCCAGCAGGGACAAGACGGGGGGCTACACCTTC. Translating gives CASRDKTGGYTF.

This clone has just one count. This rearrangement joins TRBV19 to TRBJ2-3; TRBD2 is a possible D gene (6 bases). Germline CDR1 and CDR2: LNHDA and SQIVND (reference sequence). V was trimmed by 10 bases and J by 6 bases, leaving 17 bases between them. The CDR3 consists of 13 residues. CDR3 in amino acids: CATQRVDVDTQYF. The DNA for the CDR3 is TGTGCCACACAGCGGGTGGATGTGGATACGCAGTATTTT.

The chain couples TRBV6-5 to TRBJ1-5, with a weak D call TRBD1 (6 bases). Germline CDR1 is MNHEY and CDR2 is SVGAGI. Trimming cost V 2 bases and J 5 bases, with 10 bases left between them. This CDR3 has 14 residues. The CDR3 protein is CASSYGGAHQPQHF. CDR3 nucleotides: TGTGCCAGCAGTTACGGGGGGGCACATCAGCCCCAGCATTTT.

V usage is TRBV5-8 and J usage is TRBJ1-2; D remains unclear. CDR3 length: 14 residues. V was clipped by 4 bases and J by 0 bases, with 10 bases between them. Germline-derived CDR1 and CDR2 are SGHTS and YDEGEE. CDR3 bases: TGTGCCAGCAGCCCCATGGTAGCTAACTATGGCTACACCTTC. It is translated as CASSPMVANYGYTF.